These 6 T cell receptor beta chains came from one sample sequenced in a study of cytomegalovirus exposure and HLA in healthy donors. The PCR had 60 Vbeta and 13 Jbeta primers. Assay used: immunoSEQ multiplex PCR; TCRdb lists only in-frame clones, some missing. The sample shows more than 85,000 clones, 76% of them seen only once. The sequencing input was PBMCs. The receptors were gathered from a woman between 45 and 65 years old in good health and CMV-seropositive.

The chain has TRBV19 and TRBJ1-1; D is uncertain. With 5 bases removed from V and 3 bases from J, the gap between germline ends came to 10 bases. Germline loops: CDR1 LNHDA, CDR2 SQIVND (reference sequence). The length of the CDR3 is 13 residues. CDR3 sequence (DNA): TGTGCCAGTAGTTCGACGGGGTACACTGAAGCTTTCTTT. It translates to CASSSTGYTEAFF. The full variable domain, with the rest looked up from reference TRBV19 and TRBJ1-1, is DGGITQSPKYLFRKEGQNVTLSCEQNLNHDAMYWYRQDPGQGLRLIYYSQIVNDFQKGDIAEGYSVSREKKESFPLTVTSAQKNPTAFYLCASSSTGYTEAFFGQGTRLTVV.

The genes are TRBV6-6 and TRBJ1-1; weak D call: TRBD1 (6 bases). The CDR3 runs 15 residues. V was clipped by 4 bases and J by 3 bases, with 15 bases between them. The germline V gene has CDR1 MNHNY and CDR2 SVGAGI (reference sequence). CDR3 sequence reads: CASSFPSGADTEAFF. The CDR3 DNA reads as TGTGCCAGCAGTTTTCCTTCAGGGGCGGACACTGAAGCTTTCTTT.

V is TRBV9 and J is TRBJ2-2; the D is unclear. The CDR3 consists of 11 residues. V lost 1 base and J 9 bases, leaving 4 bases between the germline ends. The germline V gene encodes CDR1 SGDLS and CDR2 YYNGEE. The CDR3 here is CASSVSRELFF. CDR3 DNA sequence: TGTGCCAGCAGCGTATCCAGGGAGCTGTTTTTT. The entire variable domain, with the rest obtained from reference TRBV9 and TRBJ2-2, is as follows: DSGVTQTPKHLITATGQRVTLRCSPRSGDLSVYWYQQSLDQGLQFLIQYYNGEERAKGNILERFSAQQFPDLHSELNLSSLELGDSALYFCASSVSRELFFGEGSRLTVL.

The chain employs TRBV14 and TRBJ2-5; D is perhaps TRBD1 (5 bases). Trimming took 7 bases from V and 7 from J, leaving 19 bases between them. Germline V gives CDR1 SGHDN, CDR2 FVKESK. There are 14 residues in the CDR3. The CDR3 DNA is TGTGCCAGCAACCCAAGGGGTAACTCGGGGACCCAGTACTTC. As protein: CASNPRGNSGTQYF.

This clone was counted a few times. This chain links TRBV5-4 with TRBJ2-3; possibly TRBD2 for D (6 bases). Germline lookup yields CDR1 SGHNT and CDR2 YYREEE (reference sequence). V was trimmed by 4 bases and J by 1 base, leaving 16 bases between them. The CDR3 is 16 amino acids. Here the CDR3 DNA reads TGTGCCAGCAGCGATCCGAGGGAGCGGGGCACAGATACGCAGTATTTT. It codes for CASSDPRERGTDTQYF.

CDR3 in DNA: TGCAGTGCTAGAGATTACTATGAGCAGTTCTTC. Its protein is CSARDYYEQFF. The rearrangement joins TRBV20-1 to TRBJ2-1; no clear D gene. Germline loops: CDR1 DFQATT, CDR2 SNEGSKA (reference sequence). Trimming took off 0 bases at V and 8 bases at J, with 5 bases between the two ends. This CDR3 has 11 amino acids.